These T cell receptor beta chains were read from a single sample in a study of cytomegalovirus exposure and HLA in healthy donors. Produced via immunoSEQ multiplex PCR; TCRdb's table is partial and in-frame only. The sample has some 200,000 clones, roughly 70% seen once. The source material was PBMCs. These TCRs come from a man aged 35-49 years in good health and CMV-seropositive. Each CDR3 is given with its conserved first and last residue. A D gene is named only where the DNA matches it firmly. The size of a clone is reported for some rows only, either as once, few or many, or as a class for expanded clones.

j_call d_call clone_size v_call cdr3_aa cdr3_nt
TRBJ1-1 - - TRBV6-1 CASSLTWATEAFF TGTGCCAGCAGTCTGACGTGGGCCACTGAAGCTTTCTTT
TRBJ1-4 - - TRBV5-1 CASSLGGVTNEKLFF TGCGCCAGCAGCTTGGGCGGGGTAACTAATGAAAAACTGTTTTTT
TRBJ2-5 TRBD2 - TRBV6-1 CASSEVLAGYQETQYF TGTGCCAGCAGTGAAGTTTTAGCGGGGTACCAAGAGACCCAGTACTTC
TRBJ2-7 TRBD2 - TRBV23-1 CASSPWTSSYEQYF TGCGCCAGCAGTCCCTGGACTAGCTCCTACGAGCAGTACTTC
TRBJ2-2 - - TRBV6-5 CASSYSNRGGELFF TGTGCCAGCAGTTACTCCAACCGCGGCGGGGAGCTGTTTTTT
TRBJ2-7 - - TRBV29-1 CSVATGTGTRDYEQYF TGCAGCGTCGCCACCGGGACAGGGACTAGGGACTACGAGCAGTACTTC
TRBJ2-7 - few TRBV13 CASSSGSGFYEQYF TGTGCCAGCAGCTCCGGGTCAGGGTTCTACGAGCAGTACTTC
TRBJ1-2 TRBD1 - TRBV27 CASSVSGTGVYGYTF TGTGCCAGCAGTGTATCCGGGACAGGGGTATATGGCTACACCTTC
TRBJ2-2 - - TRBV7-8 CASSPSWGGPGELFF TGTGCCAGCAGCCCCTCCTGGGGGGGCCCCGGGGAGCTGTTTTTT
TRBJ2-2 - - TRBV2 CASREAGELFF TGTGCCAGCAGAGAGGCCGGGGAGCTGTTTTTT
TRBJ1-2 - few TRBV5-8 CASSLHSQAVNYGYTF TGTGCCAGCAGCTTGCATTCACAGGCCGTTAACTATGGCTACACCTTC
TRBJ1-2 - - TRBV6-5 CASSSAQDGYTF TGTGCCAGCAGTTCCGCTCAGGATGGCTACACCTTC
TRBJ1-3 - - TRBV12-5 CASGLVLFGSLDSGNTIYF TGTGCTAGTGGTTTGGTACTGTTTGGTTCTCTCGACTCTGGAAACACCATATATTTT
TRBJ1-3 - - TRBV19 CASSILTDGNTIYF TGTGCCAGTAGTATCCTGACAGATGGAAACACCATATATTTT
TRBJ1-1 - few TRBV5-4 CASSPGSGNTEAFF TGTGCCAGCAGCCCTGGCAGTGGGAACACTGAAGCTTTCTTT
TRBJ2-2 TRBD2 few TRBV6-5 CASKWGGGNTGELFF TGTGCCAGCAAATGGGGCGGGGGGAACACCGGGGAGCTGTTTTTT
TRBJ2-1 - - TRBV5-6 CASSLGAGRSYNEQFF TGTGCCAGCAGCTTGGGTGCGGGGCGCTCCTACAATGAGCAGTTCTTC
TRBJ2-7 - - TRBV9 CASSEGHGGDYEQYF TGTGCCAGCAGCGAGGGGCACGGAGGGGACTACGAGCAGTACTTC
TRBJ1-5 - - TRBV6-1 CASSALGGSLNQPQHF TGTGCCAGCAGTGCTCTCGGGGGATCCCTCAATCAGCCCCAGCATTTT
TRBJ2-7 TRBD2 - TRBV15 CATSMGGDSYEQYF TGTGCCACCAGCATGGGAGGGGATTCCTACGAGCAGTACTTC
TRBJ1-6 TRBD1 - TRBV4-2 CASSQEDRANSPLHF TGTGCCAGCAGCCAAGAGGACAGGGCTAATTCACCCCTCCACTTT
TRBJ2-7 TRBD1 once TRBV6-6 CASRLDRAYEQYF TGTGCCAGCAGATTGGACAGGGCATACGAGCAGTACTTC
TRBJ1-2 TRBD1 - TRBV5-1 CASSQGTGLNYGYTF TGCGCCAGCAGCCAGGGGACAGGCCTTAACTATGGCTACACCTTC